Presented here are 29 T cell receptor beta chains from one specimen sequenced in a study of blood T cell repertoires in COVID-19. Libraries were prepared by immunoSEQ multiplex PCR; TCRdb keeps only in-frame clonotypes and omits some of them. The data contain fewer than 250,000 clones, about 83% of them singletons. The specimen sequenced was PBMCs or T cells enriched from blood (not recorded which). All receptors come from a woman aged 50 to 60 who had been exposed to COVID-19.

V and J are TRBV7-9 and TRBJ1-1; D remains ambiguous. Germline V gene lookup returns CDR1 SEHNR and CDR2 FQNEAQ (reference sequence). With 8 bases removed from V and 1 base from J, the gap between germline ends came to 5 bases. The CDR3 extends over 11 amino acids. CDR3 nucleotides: TGTGCCAGCGGGCGGAACACTGAAGCTTTCTTT. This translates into CASGRNTEAFF.

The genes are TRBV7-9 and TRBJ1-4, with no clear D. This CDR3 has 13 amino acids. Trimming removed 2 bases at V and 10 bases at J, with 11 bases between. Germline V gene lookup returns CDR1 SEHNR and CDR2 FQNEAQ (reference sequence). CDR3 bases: TGTGCCAGCAGCTTACTGGTCGAGGGAAAACTGTTTTTT. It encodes CASSLLVEGKLFF.

The CDR3 sequence: CASKATTYYGYTF. CDR3 in DNA: TGTGCCAGCAAGGCGACAACGTACTATGGCTACACCTTC. This rearrangement joins TRBV2 to TRBJ1-2; D unresolved. The V and J ends lost 7 bases and 3 bases respectively, with 12 bases between them. In germline, CDR1 is SNHLY, CDR2 FYNNEI. CDR3 length: 13 residues. The whole variable domain, remainder taken from reference TRBV2 and TRBJ1-2, is EPEVTQTPSHQVTQMGQEVILRCVPISNHLYFYWYRQILGQKVEFLVSFYNNEISEKSEIFDDQFSVERPDGSNFTLKIRSTKLEDSAMYFCASKATTYYGYTFGSGTRLTVV.

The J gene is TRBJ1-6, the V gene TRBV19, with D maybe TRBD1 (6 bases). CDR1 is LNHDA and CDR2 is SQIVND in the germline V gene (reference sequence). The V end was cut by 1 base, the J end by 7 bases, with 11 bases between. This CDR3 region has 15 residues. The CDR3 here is CASSIAGAFNSPLHF. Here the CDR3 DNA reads TGTGCCAGTAGTATAGCAGGGGCGTTCAATTCACCCCTCCACTTT.

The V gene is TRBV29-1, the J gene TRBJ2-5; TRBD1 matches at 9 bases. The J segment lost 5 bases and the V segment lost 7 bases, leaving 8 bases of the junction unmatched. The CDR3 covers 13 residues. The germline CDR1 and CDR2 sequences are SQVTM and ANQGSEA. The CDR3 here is CSAGTGRGETQYF. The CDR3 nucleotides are TGCAGCGCCGGGACAGGGAGGGGGGAGACCCAGTACTTC. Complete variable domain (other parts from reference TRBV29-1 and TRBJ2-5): SAVISQKPSRDICQRGTSLTIQCQVDSQVTMMFWYRQQPGQSLTLIATANQGSEATYESGFVIDKFPISRPNLTFSTLTVSNMSPEDSSIYLCSAGTGRGETQYFGPGTRLLVL.

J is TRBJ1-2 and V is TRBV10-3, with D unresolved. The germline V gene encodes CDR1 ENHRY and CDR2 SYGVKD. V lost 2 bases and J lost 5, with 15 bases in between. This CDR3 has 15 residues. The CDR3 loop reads CAISERKGERYGYTF. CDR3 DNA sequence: TGTGCCATCAGTGAGCGGAAGGGAGAAAGGTATGGCTACACCTTC.

The DNA for the CDR3 is TGTGCCAGCAGCACGGGAGGGTGGAACACTGAAGCTTTCTTT. As protein: CASSTGGWNTEAFF. The V gene is TRBV5-4, the J gene TRBJ1-1; unclear D gene. Trimming took 4 bases from V and 1 from J, leaving 11 bases between them. Germline V gene sequence: CDR1 SGHNT, CDR2 YYREEE (reference sequence). This CDR3 is 14 amino acids long.

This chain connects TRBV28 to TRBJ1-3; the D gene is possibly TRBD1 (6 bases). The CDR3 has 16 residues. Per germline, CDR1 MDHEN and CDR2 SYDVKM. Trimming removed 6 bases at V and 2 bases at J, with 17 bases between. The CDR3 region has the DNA TGTGCCAGCAGCGCCCCCGGGGAGGGGGCTGGAAACACCATATATTTT. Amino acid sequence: CASSAPGEGAGNTIYF.

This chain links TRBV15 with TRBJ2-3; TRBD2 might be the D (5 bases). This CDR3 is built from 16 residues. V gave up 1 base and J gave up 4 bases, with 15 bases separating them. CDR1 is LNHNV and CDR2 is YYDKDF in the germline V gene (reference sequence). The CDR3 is CATSRAPTRTSDTQYF. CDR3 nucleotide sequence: TGTGCCACCAGCAGAGCACCTACCAGGACTTCAGATACGCAGTATTTT.

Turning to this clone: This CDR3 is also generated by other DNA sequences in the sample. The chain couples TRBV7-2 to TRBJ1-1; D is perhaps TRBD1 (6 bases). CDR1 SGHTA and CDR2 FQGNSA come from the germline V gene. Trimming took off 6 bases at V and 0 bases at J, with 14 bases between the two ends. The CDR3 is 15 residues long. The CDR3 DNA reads TGTGCCAGCAGTTTAACGCAGGGGATGAACACTGAAGCTTTCTTT. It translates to CASSLTQGMNTEAFF.

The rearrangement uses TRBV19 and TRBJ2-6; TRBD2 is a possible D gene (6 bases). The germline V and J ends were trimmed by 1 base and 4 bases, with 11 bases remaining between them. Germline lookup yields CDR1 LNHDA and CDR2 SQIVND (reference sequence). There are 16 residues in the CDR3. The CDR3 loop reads CASSIGGVGGANVLTF. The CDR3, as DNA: TGTGCCAGTAGTATAGGGGGGGTAGGAGGGGCCAACGTCCTGACTTTC.

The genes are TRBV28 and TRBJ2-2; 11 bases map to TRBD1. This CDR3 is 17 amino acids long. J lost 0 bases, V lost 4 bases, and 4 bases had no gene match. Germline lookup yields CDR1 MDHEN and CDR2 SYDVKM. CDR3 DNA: TGTGCCAGCAGTTCTCCGGGACAGGGGGCGAACACCGGGGAGCTGTTTTTT. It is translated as CASSSPGQGANTGELFF.

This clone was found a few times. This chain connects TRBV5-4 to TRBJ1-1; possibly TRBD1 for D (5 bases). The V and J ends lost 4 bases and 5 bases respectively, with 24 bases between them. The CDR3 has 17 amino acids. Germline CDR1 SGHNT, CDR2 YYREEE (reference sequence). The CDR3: CASSNPKTQEGRTEAFF. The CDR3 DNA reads TGTGCCAGCAGCAATCCTAAGACCCAGGAGGGGAGGACTGAAGCTTTCTTT. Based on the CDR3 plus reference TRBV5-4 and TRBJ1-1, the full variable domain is ETGVTQSPTHLIKTRGQQVTLRCSSQSGHNTVSWYQQALGQGPQFIFQYYREEENGRGNFPPRFSGLQFPNYSSELNVNALELDDSALYLCASSNPKTQEGRTEAFFGQGTRLTVV.

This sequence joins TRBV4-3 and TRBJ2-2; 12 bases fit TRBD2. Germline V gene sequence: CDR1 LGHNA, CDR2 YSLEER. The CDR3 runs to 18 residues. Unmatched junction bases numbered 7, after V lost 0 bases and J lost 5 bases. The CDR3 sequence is CASSQDGWLAGGTGELFF. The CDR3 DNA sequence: TGCGCCAGCAGCCAAGATGGTTGGCTAGCGGGGGGGACCGGGGAGCTGTTTTTT.

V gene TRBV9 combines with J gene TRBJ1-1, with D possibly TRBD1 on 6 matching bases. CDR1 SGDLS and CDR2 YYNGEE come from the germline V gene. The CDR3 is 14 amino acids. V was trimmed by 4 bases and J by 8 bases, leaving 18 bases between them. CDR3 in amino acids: CASSPSGTPGEAFF. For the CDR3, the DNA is TGTGCCAGCAGCCCATCCGGGACACCGGGAGAAGCTTTCTTT.

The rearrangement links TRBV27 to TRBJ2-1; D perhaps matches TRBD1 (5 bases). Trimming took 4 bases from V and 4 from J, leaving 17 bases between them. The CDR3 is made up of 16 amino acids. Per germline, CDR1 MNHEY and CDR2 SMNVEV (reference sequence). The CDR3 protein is CASSSPRQSPYNEQFF. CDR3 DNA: TGTGCCAGCAGTTCCCCGAGACAGAGTCCTTACAATGAGCAGTTCTTC.

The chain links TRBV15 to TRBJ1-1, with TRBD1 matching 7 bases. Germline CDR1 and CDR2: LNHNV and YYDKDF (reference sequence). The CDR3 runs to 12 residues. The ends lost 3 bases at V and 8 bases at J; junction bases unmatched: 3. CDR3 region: CATSRETGEAFF. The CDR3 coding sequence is TGTGCCACCAGCAGGGAGACAGGGGAAGCTTTCTTT.

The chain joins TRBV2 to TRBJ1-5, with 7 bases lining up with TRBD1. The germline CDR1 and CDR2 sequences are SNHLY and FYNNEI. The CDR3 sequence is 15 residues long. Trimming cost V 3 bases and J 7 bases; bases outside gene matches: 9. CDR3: CASSDRGGAGQPQHF. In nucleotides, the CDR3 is TGTGCCAGCAGTGATAGAGGGGGCGCAGGGCAGCCCCAGCATTTT.

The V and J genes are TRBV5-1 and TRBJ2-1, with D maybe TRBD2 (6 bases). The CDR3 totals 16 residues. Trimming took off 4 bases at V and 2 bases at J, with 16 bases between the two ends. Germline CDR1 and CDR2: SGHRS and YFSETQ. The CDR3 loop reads CASSPQFGGAYNEQFF. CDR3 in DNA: TGCGCCAGCAGCCCGCAATTTGGCGGGGCCTACAATGAGCAGTTCTTC.

The CDR3 DNA reads as TGTGCCAGCTCACCATCAGGGGGCGCCCCTGAAGCTTTCTTT. It specifies CASSPSGGAPEAFF. This chain uses TRBV18 with TRBJ1-1; 8 nucleotides align to TRBD1. The V gene end was trimmed by 2 bases and the J gene end by 6 bases; junction bases not matched to a gene: 5. Germline V gene lookup returns CDR1 KGHSH and CDR2 LQKENI. This CDR3 comprises 14 residues.

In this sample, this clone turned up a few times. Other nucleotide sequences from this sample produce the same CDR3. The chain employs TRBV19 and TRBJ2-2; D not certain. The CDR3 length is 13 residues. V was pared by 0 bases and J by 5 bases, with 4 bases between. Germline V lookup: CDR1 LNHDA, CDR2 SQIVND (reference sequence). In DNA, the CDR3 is TGTGCCAGTAGTATAGAAATAACCGGGGAGCTGTTTTTT. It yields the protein CASSIEITGELFF.

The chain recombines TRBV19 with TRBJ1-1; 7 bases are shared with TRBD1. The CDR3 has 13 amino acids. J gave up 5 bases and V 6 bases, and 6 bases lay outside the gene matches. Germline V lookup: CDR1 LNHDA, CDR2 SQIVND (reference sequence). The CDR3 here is CASRRGRGTEAFF. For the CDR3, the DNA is TGTGCCAGTAGGAGGGGGCGCGGAACTGAAGCTTTCTTT.

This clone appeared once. The CDR3 sequence is CASSQLAGGLSEDTQYF. The CDR3, as DNA: TGCGCCAGCAGCCAACTAGCGGGGGGGCTGTCGGAAGATACGCAGTATTTT. This chain uses TRBV4-1 with TRBJ2-3; 12 nucleotides match TRBD2. Germline V CDR1 and CDR2: MGHRA, YSYEKL. V lost 2 bases, J lost 5 bases, and 8 bases stayed unmatched. The CDR3 is made up of 17 amino acids.

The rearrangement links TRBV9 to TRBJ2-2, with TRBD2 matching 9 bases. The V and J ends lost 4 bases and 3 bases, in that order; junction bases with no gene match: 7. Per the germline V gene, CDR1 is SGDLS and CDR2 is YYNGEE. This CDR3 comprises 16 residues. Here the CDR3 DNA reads TGTGCCAGCAGCTTCCGACTAGCGGAAGACACCGGGGAGCTGTTTTTT. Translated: CASSFRLAEDTGELFF.

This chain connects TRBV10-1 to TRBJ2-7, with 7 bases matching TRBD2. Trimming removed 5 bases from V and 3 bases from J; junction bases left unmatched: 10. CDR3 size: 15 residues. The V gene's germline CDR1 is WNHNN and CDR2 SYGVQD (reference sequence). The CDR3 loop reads CASSQWTSPDYEQYF. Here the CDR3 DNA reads TGCGCCAGCAGTCAATGGACTAGTCCGGACTACGAGCAGTACTTC.

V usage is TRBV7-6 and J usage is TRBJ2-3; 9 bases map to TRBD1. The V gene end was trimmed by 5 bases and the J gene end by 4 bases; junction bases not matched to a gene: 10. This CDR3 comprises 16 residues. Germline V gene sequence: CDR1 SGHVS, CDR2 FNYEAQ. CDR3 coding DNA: TGTGCCAGCAGCCTAGGGGGGACAGGGTCTTCAGATACGCAGTATTTT. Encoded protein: CASSLGGTGSSDTQYF.

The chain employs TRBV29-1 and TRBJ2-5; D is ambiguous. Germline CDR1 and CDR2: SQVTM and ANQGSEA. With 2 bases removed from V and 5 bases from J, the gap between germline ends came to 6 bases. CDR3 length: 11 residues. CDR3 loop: CSVETRETQYF. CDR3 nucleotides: TGCAGCGTTGAAACGAGGGAGACCCAGTACTTC.

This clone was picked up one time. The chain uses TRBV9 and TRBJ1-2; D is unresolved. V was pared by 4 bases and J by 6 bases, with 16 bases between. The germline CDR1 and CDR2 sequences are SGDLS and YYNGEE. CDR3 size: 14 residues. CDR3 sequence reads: CASSSGPIWDGYTF. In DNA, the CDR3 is TGTGCCAGCAGCAGCGGCCCGATTTGGGATGGCTACACCTTC.

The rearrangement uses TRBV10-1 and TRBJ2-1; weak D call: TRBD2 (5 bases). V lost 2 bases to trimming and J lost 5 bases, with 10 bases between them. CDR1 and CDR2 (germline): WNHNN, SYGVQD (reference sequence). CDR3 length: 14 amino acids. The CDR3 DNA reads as TGCGCCAGCAGTGAGACGGGATCCCACAATGAGCAGTTCTTC. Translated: CASSETGSHNEQFF.